This T cell receptor (beta chain) appears in the sequencing data of a study of blood T cells in healthy people across ages. Trimming removed 0 bases from V and 5 bases from J; junction bases left unmatched: 2. The CDR3 spans 14 residues. Germline lookup yields CDR1 SGHRS and CDR2 YFSETQ. This clonotype has at least ten counts. Primed by a sample-barcoded 5' primer and a J-beta primer mix, a second PCR proceeded for about 6 to 11 cycles. TCRdb fed the 5' RACE reads into MiXCR, producing one record per CDR3 protein. The sample contains approximately 900,000 distinct CDR3 sequences, roughly 28% of which appear only once. This sample also appeared in a second study, on T cells of mothers and their children. As that report states: Similar effects of thymic selection on TCR recombination output were recorded in related and unrelated pairs.

The J gene is TRBJ2-7, the V gene TRBV5-1; 10 bases agree with TRBD2. This TCR was sampled from a woman between 40 and 55 years old in good health. Specimen: blood. The CDR3: CASSLVLAGNEQYF. The CDR3 bases are TGCGCCAGCAGCTTGGTACTAGCGGGGAACGAGCAGTACTTC. Combining the CDR3 with reference TRBV5-1 and TRBJ2-7 gives the whole variable domain KAGVTQTPRYLIKTRGQQVTLSCSPISGHRSVSWYQQTPGQGLQFLFEYFSETQRNKGNFPGRFSGRQFSNSRSEMNVSTLELGDSALYLCASSLVLAGNEQYFGPGTRLTVT.